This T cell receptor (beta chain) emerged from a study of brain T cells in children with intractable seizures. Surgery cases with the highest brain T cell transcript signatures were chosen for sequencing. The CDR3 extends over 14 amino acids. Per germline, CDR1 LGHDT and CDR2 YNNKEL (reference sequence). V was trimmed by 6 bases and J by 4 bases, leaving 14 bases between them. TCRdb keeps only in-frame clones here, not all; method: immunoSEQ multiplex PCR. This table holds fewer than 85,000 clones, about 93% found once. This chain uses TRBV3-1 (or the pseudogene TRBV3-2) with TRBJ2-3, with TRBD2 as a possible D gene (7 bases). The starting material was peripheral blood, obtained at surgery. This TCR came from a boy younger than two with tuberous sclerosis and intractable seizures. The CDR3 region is CASSHGGQADTQYF. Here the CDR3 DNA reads TGTGCCAGCAGTCACGGGGGGCAGGCAGATACGCAGTATTTT.